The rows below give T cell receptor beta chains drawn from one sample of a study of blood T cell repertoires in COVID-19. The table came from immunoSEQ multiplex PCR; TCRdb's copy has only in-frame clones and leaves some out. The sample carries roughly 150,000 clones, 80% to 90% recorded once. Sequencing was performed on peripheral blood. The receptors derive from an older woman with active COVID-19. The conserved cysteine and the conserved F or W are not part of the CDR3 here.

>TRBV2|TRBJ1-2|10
ASSVWASGYT
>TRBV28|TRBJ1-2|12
ASSLSGGSYGYT
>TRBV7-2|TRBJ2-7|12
ASSYGLAAYEQY
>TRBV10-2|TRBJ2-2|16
ASRADGVAGRNTGELF
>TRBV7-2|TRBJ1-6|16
ASSLFAGGRFLGSPLH
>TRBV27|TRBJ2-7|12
ASSRRDRGYEQY
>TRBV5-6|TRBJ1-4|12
ASSRTGFGGGLF
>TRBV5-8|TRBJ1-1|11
ASNWGQGPEAF
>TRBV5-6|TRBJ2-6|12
ASSFQGTYLVLT
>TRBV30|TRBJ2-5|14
AWSVTGLAGLETQY
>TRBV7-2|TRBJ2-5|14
ASSLVDSWYQETQY